Sequencing of this TCR beta chain was carried out in a study of blood T cells in healthy people across ages. The V and J ends lost 4 bases and 4 bases respectively, with 15 bases between them. CDR3 length equals 14 residues. Germline values: CDR1 SGHNT, CDR2 YYREEE (reference sequence). This clonotype has only a few counts. Combining a sample-barcoded 5' primer with a J-beta primer mix, a second PCR ran for roughly 7 to 12 cycles. Each CDR3 protein gets one entry after TCRdb re-called the 5' RACE reads with MiXCR. The repertoire consists of 700,000 or so distinct CDR3 sequences, with less than 45% occurring once and the leading ten covering 25% to 35%.

This TCR derives from a man older than 75 in good health. This chain connects TRBV5-4 to TRBJ2-7; D might be TRBD1 or TRBD2, each matching 5 bases. The source material was blood. This CDR3 reads CASSTGATHYEQYF. The DNA of the CDR3 is TGTGCCAGCAGCACCGGGGCCACCCATTACGAGCAGTACTTC.